The 32 T cell receptor beta chains reported below all come from one sample, sequenced in a study of early T cells in non-severe SARS-CoV-2 infection. Via MiXCR, TCRdb re-called the 5' RACE reads, giving one row per CDR3 protein. The data contain tens of thousands of distinct CDR3 sequences, about 6.1% of them seen just once; the ten biggest clones take up around 5.2%. Input material: whole blood. The receptors here all came from an adult who was a healthcare worker with PCR-confirmed SARS-CoV-2 infection or an uninfected control (not recorded which).

This clonotype showed up many times. V usage is TRBV7-3 and J usage is TRBJ2-1, with D unclear. Trimming shortened V by 2 bases and J by 8 bases, and 13 bases separated the two germline ends. Germline V gene sequence: CDR1 SGHTA, CDR2 FQGTGA. The CDR3 contains 14 residues. The CDR3 nucleotides read TGTGCCAGCAGCTTAGGCCCTTCGAATGATGAGCAGTTCTTC. Protein sequence: CASSLGPSNDEQFF. Combining the CDR3 with reference TRBV7-3 and TRBJ2-1 gives the whole variable domain GAGVSQTPSNKVTEKGKYVELRCDPISGHTALYWYRQSLGQGPEFLIYFQGTGAADDSGLPNDRFFAVRPEGSVSTLKIQRTERGDSAVYLCASSLGPSNDEQFFGPGTRLTVL.

This clonotype was observed at least ten times. The chain is built from TRBV27 and TRBJ2-1; D gene ambiguous. There are 16 residues in the CDR3. Germline V gene sequence: CDR1 MNHEY, CDR2 SMNVEV (reference sequence). V lost 6 bases and J lost 0, with 15 bases in between. The CDR3 is CASRPLATSSYNEQFF. The DNA of the CDR3 is TGTGCCAGCAGGCCCCTCGCGACGAGCTCCTACAATGAGCAGTTCTTC.

This clonotype was seen at least ten times. The chain combines TRBV14 with TRBJ2-1, with TRBD2 matching 7 bases. Germline-derived CDR1 and CDR2 are SGHDN and FVKESK. The J segment lost 6 bases and the V segment lost 5 bases, leaving 4 bases of the junction unmatched. This CDR3 comprises 13 residues. In nucleotides, the CDR3 is TGTGCCAGCAGCTTCAGACTAGCCAATGAGCAGTTCTTC. Translation: CASSFRLANEQFF.

This clonotype was picked up many times. The rearrangement joins TRBV21-1 to TRBJ2-7; the table assigns TRBD1, which was not confirmed against the DNA. TRBV21-1 is a pseudogene. CDR3 length: 13 amino acids. The chain's CDR3 is CASRGPSSYEQYF. DNA of the CDR3: TGTGCCAGCAGGGGACCCAGCTCCTACGAGCAGTACTTC.

This clonotype was recorded at least ten times. The chain has TRBV9 and TRBJ2-2; D is unclear. CDR3 length: 14 residues. V gave up 0 bases and J gave up 4 bases, with 7 bases separating them. Germline CDR1 reads SGDLS; CDR2 reads YYNGEE. The CDR3 reads CASSVAASTGELFF. Here the CDR3 DNA reads TGTGCCAGCAGCGTAGCGGCAAGCACCGGGGAGCTGTTTTTT.

This clonotype was found many times. No DNA is shown, since the ends of the CDR3 on it are uncertain; the CDR3 is the one TCRdb lists. The chain couples TRBV5-7 to TRBJ2-2; the table's D gene call, TRBD1, was not cross checked with the DNA. Being an ORF, TRBV5-7 has a function that is uncertain. The CDR3 spans 22 residues, counting both ends. CDR3 region: CASSLVGTGVLRRVWTPGSCFF.

This clonotype was observed many times. The chain combines TRBV14 with TRBJ2-6; D call uncertain. The CDR3 totals 16 residues. Trimming removed 0 bases from V and 2 bases from J, with 8 bases in between. Germline-derived CDR1 and CDR2 are SGHDN and FVKESK. CDR3 nucleotide sequence: TGTGCCAGCAGCCAAGATCGGCGTCCTGGGGCCAACGTCCTGACTTTC. Translated, it gives CASSQDRRPGANVLTF.

This clonotype was found many times. The J gene is TRBJ1-1, the V gene TRBV5-1, with 8 bases that match TRBD1. Germline trimming cut 4 bases from V and 5 bases from J; bases unmatched to any gene: 7. Per germline, CDR1 SGHRS and CDR2 YFSETQ. The CDR3 runs to 14 residues. This CDR3 is CASSHRQGRTEAFF. The CDR3 nucleotides read TGCGCCAGCAGCCACAGACAGGGGAGGACTGAAGCTTTCTTT.

A few counts support this clonotype. The rearrangement uses TRBV5-5 and TRBJ2-3; maybe TRBD2 (5 bases). The CDR3 totals 15 residues. Germline lookup yields CDR1 SGHKS and CDR2 YYEKEE (reference sequence). V shed 3 bases and J shed 3 bases, with 14 bases lying between them. This CDR3 reads CASSSLGGWTDTQYF. DNA of the CDR3: TGTGCCAGCAGCTCCCTTGGAGGTTGGACAGATACGCAGTATTTT.

This clonotype was detected many times. V gene TRBV20-1 combines with J gene TRBJ2-7, with 11 nucleotides matching TRBD2. The CDR3 is made up of 13 amino acids. The ends lost 5 bases at V and 5 bases at J; junction bases unmatched: 5. Germline-derived CDR1 and CDR2 are DFQATT and SNEGSKA (reference sequence). CDR3: CSALLAGVDEQYF. Written as DNA, the CDR3 is TGCAGTGCTTTACTAGCGGGAGTCGACGAGCAGTACTTC.

This clonotype came up many times. The chain employs TRBV19 and TRBJ2-5; TRBD1 aligns across 7 bases. V was pared by 8 bases and J by 2 bases, with 5 bases of the junction left unmatched. CDR3 length: 13 amino acids. Germline lookup yields CDR1 LNHDA and CDR2 SQIVND (reference sequence). The CDR3 nucleotides are TGTGCCAGTGGGTGGACAGGTCAAGAGACCCAGTACTTC. It is translated as CASGWTGQETQYF.

At least ten counts were recorded for this clonotype. The chain has TRBV14 and TRBJ1-1; D might be TRBD1 (6 bases). CDR1 is SGHDN and CDR2 is FVKESK in the germline V gene. This CDR3 has 14 amino acids. Trimming pared 3 bases from V and 6 bases from J, leaving 14 bases between. The DNA for the CDR3 is TGTGCCAGCAGCCAGGGACACCCTAGGGCTGAAGCTTTCTTT. It yields the protein CASSQGHPRAEAFF.

This clonotype was seen repeatedly, ten times or more. V and J are TRBV11-3 and TRBJ2-1; 10 positions match TRBD2. The CDR3 spans 16 residues. Germline values: CDR1 SGHNT, CDR2 YENEEA. V gave up 0 bases and J gave up 8 bases; unmatched junction bases: 7. The CDR3 here is CASSLDLTSGKDEQFF. As DNA, the CDR3 is TGTGCCAGCAGCTTAGATCTTACTAGCGGGAAGGATGAGCAGTTCTTC.

This chain links TRBV6-5 with TRBJ2-3, with 7 bases lining up with TRBD1. Germline values: CDR1 MNHEY, CDR2 SVGAGI. After removal of 8 bases from V and 1 base from J, the junction contained 12 bases not matched to a gene. CDR3 length: 16 residues. This CDR3 is CASQNRGRPGTDTQYF. CDR3 in DNA: TGTGCCAGCCAAAACAGGGGAAGGCCCGGCACAGATACGCAGTATTTT.

This clonotype has a count of ten or more. The gene calls are TRBV4-3 and TRBJ1-4; a possible D gene is TRBD1 (5 bases). Per germline, CDR1 LGHNA and CDR2 YSLEER. Trimming removed 0 bases from V and 7 bases from J, with 15 bases in between. The CDR3 loop spans 16 amino acids. CDR3 loop: CASSQDGQGRSEKLFF. In nucleotides, the CDR3 is TGCGCCAGCAGCCAAGATGGGCAGGGACGAAGTGAAAAACTGTTTTTT.

This clonotype was seen only a few times. This chain connects TRBV7-9 to TRBJ1-2; a possible D gene is TRBD1 (6 bases). The CDR3 contains 14 residues. V dropped 2 bases and J dropped 2 bases, with 9 bases sitting between them. The germline gives CDR1 SEHNR, CDR2 FQNEAQ (reference sequence). The CDR3 DNA reads as TGTGCCAGCAGCTTACAGGGGACCAACTATGGCTACACCTTC. This sequence encodes CASSLQGTNYGYTF.

Ten or more counts support this clonotype. This chain joins TRBV7-2 and TRBJ1-4; unclear D gene. Germline V gives CDR1 SGHTA, CDR2 FQGNSA. This CDR3 has 13 residues. V gave up 3 bases and J gave up 7 bases, with 9 bases separating them. Here the CDR3 reads CASSLATREKLFF. The DNA of the CDR3 is TGTGCCAGCAGCTTGGCAACGCGTGAAAAACTGTTTTTT.

The sample holds many counts of this clonotype. The chain combines TRBV24-1 with TRBJ2-1, with TRBD2 identical over 13 bases. Unmatched junction bases numbered 6, after V lost 9 bases and J lost 8 bases. The CDR3 length is 14 residues. Per germline, CDR1 KGHDR and CDR2 SFDVKD. The chain's CDR3 is CATVWTSGSDEQFF. DNA of the CDR3: TGTGCCACCGTCTGGACTAGCGGGAGCGATGAGCAGTTCTTC.

The sample holds one count of this clonotype. This rearrangement joins TRBV5-6 to TRBJ2-1; D possibly corresponds to TRBD2 (5 bases). The CDR3 is made up of 13 amino acids. Trimming stripped 7 bases from V and 6 bases from J, with 14 bases between. The germline CDR1 and CDR2 sequences are SGHDT and YYEEEE. In DNA form, the CDR3 reads TGTGCCAGCGGACCTAGCCCTTCCAATGAGCAGTTCTTC. Translation: CASGPSPSNEQFF.

This clonotype was found many times. The chain is built from TRBV29-1 and TRBJ2-7, with D hard to call. The CDR3 length is 12 residues. Trimming shortened V by 2 bases and J by 2 bases, and 7 bases separated the two germline ends. Germline CDR1 and CDR2: SQVTM and ANQGSEA. For the CDR3, the DNA is TGCAGCGTTGAATTCAGCGCCTACGAGCAGTACTTC. Residues: CSVEFSAYEQYF.

This clonotype has a count of ten or more. The V gene is TRBV6-5, the J gene TRBJ1-5; 12 bases line up with TRBD1. CDR3 length: 17 amino acids. Germline CDR1 and CDR2: MNHEY and SVGAGI. The V and J ends lost 5 bases and 6 bases, in that order; junction bases with no gene match: 11. CDR3 DNA sequence: TGTGCCAGCAGTACTCTACCCGGGACAGGGGGCGGTCAGCCCCAGCATTTT. Protein: CASSTLPGTGGGQPQHF.

This clonotype was recorded at least ten times. The germline gene is not matched at one end of the junction; a read error may be the cause. This chain links TRBV20-1 with TRBJ1-5; D not certain. Germline V gene sequence: CDR1 DFQATT, CDR2 SNEGSKA (reference sequence). CDR3 length equals 15 residues. In DNA, the CDR3 is TGCAGTGCTAGAGATGGCGCAGACCACAATCGGCCCCAGCATTTT. Translating gives CSARDGADHNRPQHF.

This clonotype was counted many times. The CDR3: CAISEALAGSTDTQYF. The CDR3 nucleotides read TGTGCCATCAGTGAAGCGCTAGCGGGCAGCACAGATACGCAGTATTTT. This chain connects TRBV10-3 to TRBJ2-3, with 8 positions matching TRBD2. Germline values: CDR1 ENHRY, CDR2 SYGVKD. The CDR3 covers 16 residues. Unmatched junction bases numbered 5, after V lost 3 bases and J lost 0 bases.

In this sample, this clonotype turned up many times. V usage is TRBV13 and J usage is TRBJ2-7, with 10 bases matching TRBD1. The CDR3 is made up of 18 amino acids. CDR1 PRHDT and CDR2 FYEKMQ come from the germline V gene (reference sequence). V shed 5 bases and J 3 bases; nucleotides not matched to a gene: 16. The DNA of the CDR3 is TGTGCCAGCAGCCTCGACAGGGGGCGCGTCAAGCCTAACTACGAGCAGTACTTC. Its translation is CASSLDRGRVKPNYEQYF.

This clonotype was observed a few times. The DNA for the CDR3 is TGTGCCAGCAGTTACCGGCATGGCAATCAGCCCCAGCATTTT. Encoded protein: CASSYRHGNQPQHF. The V call is TRBV6-2 or TRBV6-3, the J call TRBJ1-5, with D hard to call. Germline lookup yields CDR1 MNHEY and CDR2 SVGEGT. Trimming cost V 2 bases and J 2 bases, with 7 bases left between them. This CDR3 spans 14 amino acids.

This clonotype occurred many times. This rearrangement joins TRBV6-2 or TRBV6-3 to TRBJ1-5; TRBD1 matches 9 bases. CDR3 size: 16 residues. The germline V gene encodes CDR1 MNHEY and CDR2 SVGEGT. V dropped 4 bases and J dropped 3; count of bases not matched to a gene: 7. CDR3 protein: CASSLSGTGINQPQHF. The CDR3 nucleotides read TGTGCCAGCAGTTTATCTGGGACAGGGATCAATCAGCCCCAGCATTTT.

This clonotype was detected ten times or more. The chain uses TRBV5-5 and TRBJ1-5; D is perhaps TRBD1 (5 bases). CDR3 length equals 14 residues. The V end lost 5 bases, the J end lost 0 bases, and 9 bases lay between the germline ends. From germline, CDR1 is SGHKS and CDR2 YYEKEE (reference sequence). The CDR3 region is CASSYRGSNQPQHF. In nucleotides, the CDR3 is TGTGCCAGCAGTTATAGGGGTAGCAATCAGCCCCAGCATTTT.

This chain connects TRBV3-1 to TRBJ2-7; D unclear. V shed 5 bases and J shed 1 base, with 6 bases lying between them. This CDR3 contains 12 residues. Germline CDR1 reads LGHDT; CDR2 reads YNNKEL (reference sequence). CDR3 nucleotide sequence: TGTGCCAGCAGCACCCATTCCTACGAGCAGTACTTC. It specifies CASSTHSYEQYF.

This clonotype was seen repeatedly, ten times or more. The gene calls are TRBV18 and TRBJ2-6; D may match TRBD1 or TRBD2 (5 bases each). The ends were cut back, 6 bases at V and 3 bases at J, with 24 bases in the middle. The CDR3 has 19 amino acids. Germline CDR1 and CDR2: KGHSH and LQKENI. The CDR3 DNA reads TGTGCCAGCTCCCAAGTCCAGGGAATGGGGAGAAGTGGGGCCAACGTCCTGACTTTC. Its protein is CASSQVQGMGRSGANVLTF.

The sample holds many counts of this clonotype. The CDR3 region is CASSFPPGQGLRYEQYF. The CDR3 DNA reads TGTGCCAGCAGCTTTCCCCCTGGACAAGGCCTACGCTACGAGCAGTACTTC. The chain combines TRBV7-9 with TRBJ2-7, with D tentatively TRBD1 (5 bases). V was cut by 3 bases and J by 3 bases, with 21 bases left in between. The V gene's germline CDR1 is SEHNR and CDR2 FQNEAQ (reference sequence). This CDR3 region has 17 residues.

This clonotype was observed many times. The chain combines TRBV6-5 with TRBJ1-1; D call uncertain. The CDR3 is 14 residues long. The V end was cut by 7 bases, the J end by 1 base, with 13 bases between. The germline V gene has CDR1 MNHEY and CDR2 SVGAGI. CDR3 sequence: CASTPDLWNTEAFF. The CDR3, as DNA: TGTGCCAGCACCCCGGACCTCTGGAACACTGAAGCTTTCTTT.

Ten or more counts support this clonotype. V and J are TRBV12-3 or TRBV12-4 and TRBJ2-1, with D unresolved. V gave up 2 bases and J gave up 12 bases, with 17 bases separating them. This CDR3 has 14 amino acids. CDR3 in amino acids: CASSLSDPPARQFF. CDR3 nucleotides: TGTGCCAGCAGTTTATCGGACCCCCCAGCAAGGCAGTTCTTC.